This T cell receptor beta chain was sequenced during a study of blood T cell repertoires in COVID-19. Background on the study: Donors in the United States, Italy and Spain gave samples during acute or convalescent COVID-19. T cells, B-cell-depleted T cells, or PBMCs provided the cDNA or gDNA that served as material.

The CDR3 is 15 residues long. V gave up 1 base and J gave up 0 bases, with 7 bases separating them. Looked up from germline, CDR1 is SQVTM and CDR2 is ANQGSEA. Per the original data handling: Counts of nucleated cells, estimated from reference gene primer amplification, were obtained. Measured with immunoSEQ multiplex PCR; TCRdb has only the in-frame clones, and not every one. The V and J calls and clone size are taken from that table; D and trimming were inferred from the DNA. The sample has under 300,000 clones, 84% seen once. The sequencing input was peripheral blood. The V call is TRBV29-1, the J call TRBJ2-6; D call uncertain. The source of this sequence is a woman between 40 and 55 years old who had recovered from COVID-19. The CDR3 protein is CSVEGTRSGANVLTF. The CDR3 bases are TGCAGCGTTGAAGGAACACGCTCTGGGGCCAACGTCCTGACTTTC.